Listed below are T cell receptor beta chains from one sample, sequenced in a study of Graves' ophthalmopathy and Graves' hyperthyroidism. One entry per CDR3 protein, called by TCRdb with MiXCR from the multiplex PCR reads. The repertoire consists of about 740,000 distinct CDR3 sequences, with 40% occurring once and the leading ten covering around 40%. Input material: peripheral blood. The receptor source for this set is an adult man with Graves' ophthalmopathy. Both conserved end residues are part of each CDR3. Size tells how often a clone was seen (once, few, many) or the class of an expanded clone, and some rows leave it out.

size: many
J: TRBJ1-5
V: TRBV20-1
CDR3: CSAQVGDGNQPQHF

size: NA
J: TRBJ2-7
V: TRBV10-3
CDR3: CAIRKGSYEQYF

size: NA
J: TRBJ1-5
V: TRBV7-3
CDR3: CASSLNRGRRSNQPQHF

size: NA
J: TRBJ2-5
V: TRBV10-3
CDR3: CAISALAGDQETQYF

size: NA
J: TRBJ1-1
V: TRBV29-1
CDR3: CSVGEGMNTEAFF

size: NA
J: TRBJ2-5
V: TRBV20-1
CDR3: CSAEVLGLAGGTKTQYF

size: NA
J: TRBJ2-3
V: TRBV2
CDR3: CASSPSEEGTDTQYF

size: many
J: TRBJ1-5
V: TRBV10-1
CDR3: CASSEGPGDQPQHF

size: NA
J: TRBJ2-7
V: TRBV20-1
CDR3: CSASPILGGGAYEQYF

size: many
J: TRBJ1-4
V: TRBV7-2
CDR3: CASSLGQMSTNEKLFF

size: many
J: TRBJ1-3
V: TRBV14
CDR3: CASSQEVGVGNTIYF

size: many
J: TRBJ1-4
V: TRBV14
CDR3: CASSLDRYNEKLFF

size: NA
J: TRBJ2-2
V: TRBV2
CDR3: CASMGGEFTGELFF

size: few
J: TRBJ1-5
V: TRBV25-1
CDR3: CASSLTEGLRNQPQHF

size: NA
J: TRBJ1-6
V: TRBV19
CDR3: CASRDQDRESPLHF

size: NA
J: TRBJ2-7
V: TRBV28
CDR3: CASSFRATGHEQYF